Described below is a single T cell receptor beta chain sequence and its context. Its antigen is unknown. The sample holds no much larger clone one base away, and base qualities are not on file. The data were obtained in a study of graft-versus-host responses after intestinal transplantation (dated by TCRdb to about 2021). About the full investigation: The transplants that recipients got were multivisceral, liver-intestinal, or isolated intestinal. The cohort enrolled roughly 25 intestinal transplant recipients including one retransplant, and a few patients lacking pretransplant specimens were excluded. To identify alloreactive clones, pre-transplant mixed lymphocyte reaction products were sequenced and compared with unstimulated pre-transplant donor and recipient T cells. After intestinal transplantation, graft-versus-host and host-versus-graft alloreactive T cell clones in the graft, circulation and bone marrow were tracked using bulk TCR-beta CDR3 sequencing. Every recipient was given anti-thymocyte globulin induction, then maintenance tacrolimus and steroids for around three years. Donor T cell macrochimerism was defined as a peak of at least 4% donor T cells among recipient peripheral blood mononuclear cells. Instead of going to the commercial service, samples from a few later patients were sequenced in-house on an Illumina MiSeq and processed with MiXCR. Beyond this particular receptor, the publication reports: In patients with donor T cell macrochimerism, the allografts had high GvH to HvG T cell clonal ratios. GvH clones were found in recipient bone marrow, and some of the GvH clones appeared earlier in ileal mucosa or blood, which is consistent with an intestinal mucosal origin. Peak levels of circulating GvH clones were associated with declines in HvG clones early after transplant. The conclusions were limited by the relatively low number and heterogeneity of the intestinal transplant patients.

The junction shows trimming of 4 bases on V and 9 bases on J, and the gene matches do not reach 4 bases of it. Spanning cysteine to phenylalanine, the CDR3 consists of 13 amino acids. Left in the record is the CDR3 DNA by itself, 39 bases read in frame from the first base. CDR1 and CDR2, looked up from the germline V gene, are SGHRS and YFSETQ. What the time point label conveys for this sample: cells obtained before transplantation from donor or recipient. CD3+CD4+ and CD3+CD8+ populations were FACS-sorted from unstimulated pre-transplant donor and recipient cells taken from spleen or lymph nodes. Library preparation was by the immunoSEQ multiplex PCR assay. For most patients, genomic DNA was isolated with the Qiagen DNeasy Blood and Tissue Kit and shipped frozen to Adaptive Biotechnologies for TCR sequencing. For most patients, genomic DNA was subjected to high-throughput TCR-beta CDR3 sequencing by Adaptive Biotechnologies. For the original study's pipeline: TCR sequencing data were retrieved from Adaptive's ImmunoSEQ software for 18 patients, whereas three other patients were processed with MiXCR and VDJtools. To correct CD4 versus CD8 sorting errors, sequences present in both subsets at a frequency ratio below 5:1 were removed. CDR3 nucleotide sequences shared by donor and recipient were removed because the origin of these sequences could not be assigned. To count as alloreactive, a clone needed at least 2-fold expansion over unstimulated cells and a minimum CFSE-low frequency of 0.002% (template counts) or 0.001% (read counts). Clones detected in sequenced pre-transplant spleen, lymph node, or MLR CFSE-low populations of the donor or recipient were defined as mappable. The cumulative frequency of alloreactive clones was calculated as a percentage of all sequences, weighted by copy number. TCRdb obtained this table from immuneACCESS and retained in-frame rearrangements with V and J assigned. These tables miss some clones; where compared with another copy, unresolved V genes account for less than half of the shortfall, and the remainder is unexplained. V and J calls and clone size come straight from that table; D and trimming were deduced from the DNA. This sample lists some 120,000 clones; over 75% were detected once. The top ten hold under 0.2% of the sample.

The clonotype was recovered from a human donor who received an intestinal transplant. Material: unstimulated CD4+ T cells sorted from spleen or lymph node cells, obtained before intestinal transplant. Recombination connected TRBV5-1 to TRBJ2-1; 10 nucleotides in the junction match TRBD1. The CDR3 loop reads CASSLWTGGEQFF. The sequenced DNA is TGCGCCAGCAGCCTTTGGACAGGGGGTGAGCAGTTCTTC.